This T cell receptor (beta chain) was sequenced during a study of OX40 agonist ivuxolimab in advanced cancers. Study background: Enrolled patients in dose escalation had cancers that were hepatocellular carcinoma, melanoma, renal cell or head and neck cancer. The group had a mean age of roughly 56 years, ranged from roughly 23 to 85, and was roughly 80% male. General observations from the study: Antigens targeted by the expanded peripheral T cells were not determined.

Systemic immunosuppression or a history of autoimmune disease excluded patients. The junction had 5 bases not matched to a gene; V was cut back by 6 bases and J by 4 bases. Germline values: CDR1 LNHDA, CDR2 SQIVND (reference sequence). CDR3 length: 13 residues. Profiling relied on immunoSEQ multiplex PCR, and the TCRdb table lists in-frame clones only, not all of them. Among about 48,000 clones listed, more than 85% were seen once. Worth noting for this clone: Its antigen is as yet unknown.

The clonotype originates from an adult with an advanced solid tumor such as melanoma, head and neck, liver or kidney cancer. The V gene is TRBV19, the J gene TRBJ1-2; 7 bases agree with TRBD1. Here the sequenced sample was CD4+ or CD8+ T cells sorted from blood, taken in a trial of the OX40 agonist ivuxolimab. This CDR3 is CASSRQGSYGYTF. The CDR3 DNA follows: TGTGCCAGTAGCAGACAGGGTTCCTATGGCTACACCTTC.